This passage covers 17 T cell receptor beta chains from one sample sequenced in a study of cytomegalovirus exposure and HLA in healthy donors. It was with 60 Vbeta and 13 Jbeta primers that the PCR ran. Clones were sequenced by immunoSEQ multiplex PCR, and TCRdb holds only the in-frame ones, with some missing. The sample holds 93,000 or so clones, roughly 70% seen once. The sequencing input was PBMCs. These receptors originate from a woman aged 45-60 years in good health and CMV-seronegative.

The J gene is TRBJ2-3, the V gene TRBV30; D might be TRBD2 (7 bases). Germline V gives CDR1 GTSNPN, CDR2 SVGIG (reference sequence). The CDR3 runs to 15 residues. V dropped 1 base and J dropped 4 bases, with 15 bases sitting between them. In DNA, the CDR3 is TGTGCCTGGAGTGGGTTGGGGGGGCGGTCAGATACGCAGTATTTT. Encoded protein: CAWSGLGGRSDTQYF.

For the CDR3, the DNA is TGTGCCAGCAGCTCTGGACAGGGGAGATTCAATCAGCCCCAGCATTTT. Protein sequence: CASSSGQGRFNQPQHF. The chain couples TRBV21-1 to TRBJ1-5; no check of the table's D call, TRBD1, against the DNA was made. TRBV21-1 is a listed pseudogene. The CDR3 consists of 16 residues.

This chain uses TRBV10-3 with TRBJ2-1; 10 positions agree with TRBD2. The CDR3 runs to 16 residues. Per the germline V gene, CDR1 is ENHRY and CDR2 is SYGVKD. With 2 bases clipped from V and 7 bases from J, the junction kept 8 bases outside the gene matches. The CDR3 coding sequence is TGTGCCATCAGTGAGGCGGGGCTAGCGGGAGTTAATGAGCAGTTCTTC. This gives the protein CAISEAGLAGVNEQFF.

This clone occurred a few times. This chain links TRBV7-9 with TRBJ2-3, with D maybe TRBD2 (5 bases). Per germline, CDR1 SEHNR and CDR2 FQNEAQ (reference sequence). This CDR3 region has 15 residues. Deletions cut 5 bases from V and 2 bases from J, with 14 bases between. The DNA of the CDR3 is TGTGCCAGCAGCCCTTCGGGATTTTTCACAGATACGCAGTATTTT. Its protein product is CASSPSGFFTDTQYF.

This chain joins TRBV18 and TRBJ1-1; D possibly corresponds to TRBD1 (6 bases). The CDR3 totals 16 residues. The germline CDR1 and CDR2 sequences are KGHSH and LQKENI. Trimming removed 1 base at V and 1 base at J, with 13 bases between. In DNA, the CDR3 is TGTGCCAGCTCACCACAACAGGGAGGGGGGAACACTGAAGCTTTCTTT. This gives the protein CASSPQQGGGNTEAFF.

In this sample, this clone turned up a few times. The V gene is TRBV2, the J gene TRBJ2-5; tentative D call: TRBD2 (6 bases). The CDR3 contains 13 residues. V lost 10 bases to trimming and J lost 5 bases, with 17 bases between them. Germline-derived CDR1 and CDR2 are SNHLY and FYNNEI. In DNA, the CDR3 is TGTGCCACCACTCAAGGAGGGCTGGAGACCCAGTACTTC. It translates to CATTQGGLETQYF.

The rearrangement links TRBV9 to TRBJ2-7; tentative D call: TRBD1 (5 bases). In germline, CDR1 is SGDLS, CDR2 YYNGEE. The V end was cut by 2 bases, the J end by 5 bases, with 11 bases between. CDR3 length equals 13 residues. This chain's CDR3 is CASSVDNSNEQYF. The DNA of the CDR3 is TGTGCCAGCAGCGTGGACAATAGCAACGAGCAGTACTTC.

The J gene is TRBJ1-2, the V gene TRBV5-1, with D perhaps matching TRBD1 (5 bases). The V gene's germline CDR1 is SGHRS and CDR2 YFSETQ. V was shortened by 1 base and J by 0 bases, with 16 bases between the two germline ends. The CDR3 length is 17 residues. The CDR3 region has the DNA TGCGCCAGCAGCTTGACAGGTTCGGGCCAGACTAACTATGGCTACACCTTC. Protein product: CASSLTGSGQTNYGYTF. The full variable domain, in which reference TRBV5-1 and TRBJ1-2 provide the parts outside the CDR3, is KAGVTQTPRYLIKTRGQQVTLSCSPISGHRSVSWYQQTPGQGLQFLFEYFSETQRNKGNFPGRFSGRQFSNSRSEMNVSTLELGDSALYLCASSLTGSGQTNYGYTFGSGTRLTVV.

CDR3 DNA sequence: TGTGCCAGCAGCTTAGGAGGGCATGAGGTTGAAGCTTTCTTT. Protein product: CASSLGGHEVEAFF. The chain recombines TRBV7-2 with TRBJ1-1; D is ambiguous. V dropped 1 base and J dropped 7 bases, with 13 bases sitting between them. Germline V gives CDR1 SGHTA, CDR2 FQGNSA. The CDR3 is 14 residues long.

The rearrangement links TRBV11-3 to TRBJ2-7; D gene unclear. Trimming took off 3 bases at V and 0 bases at J, with 12 bases between the two ends. Germline lookup yields CDR1 SGHNT and CDR2 YENEEA. The CDR3 sequence is 15 residues long. CDR3 in DNA: TGTGCCAGCAGCTTTCGCTCGGAGAGCTCCTACGAGCAGTACTTC. Its translation is CASSFRSESSYEQYF. The whole variable domain, filled in from reference TRBV11-3 and TRBJ2-7, reads EAGVVQSPRYKIIEKKQPVAFWCNPISGHNTLYWYLQNLGQGPELLIRYENEEAVDDSQLPKDRFSAERLKGVDSTLKIQPAELGDSAVYLCASSFRSESSYEQYFGPGTRLTVT.

V gene TRBV11-3 combines with J gene TRBJ1-2; 7 bases agree with TRBD1. Per the germline V gene, CDR1 is SGHNT and CDR2 is YENEEA. The length of the CDR3 is 16 residues. After removal of 5 bases from V and 2 bases from J, the junction contained 11 bases not matched to a gene. The CDR3 protein is CASSLVEGALNYGYTF. The DNA for the CDR3 is TGTGCCAGCAGCCTCGTGGAGGGGGCGCTGAACTATGGCTACACCTTC.

This rearrangement joins TRBV5-1 to TRBJ2-7; the D gene is possibly TRBD2 (6 bases). This CDR3 is built from 14 residues. Trimming left V 3 bases short and J 1 base short, with 11 bases between. Germline CDR1 SGHRS, CDR2 YFSETQ. CDR3 in amino acids: CASSSSAPSYEQYF. The CDR3 bases are TGCGCCAGCAGCTCTAGCGCTCCTTCCTACGAGCAGTACTTC.

The rearrangement links TRBV28 to TRBJ2-7, with TRBD1 as a possible D gene (5 bases). The CDR3 spans 13 residues. In germline, CDR1 is MDHEN, CDR2 SYDVKM. V was cut by 7 bases and J by 1 base, with 11 bases left in between. The CDR3 coding sequence is TGTGCCAGCAATCTAGACAGTTCCTACGAGCAGTACTTC. Its protein product is CASNLDSSYEQYF.

The rearrangement links TRBV7-9 to TRBJ2-5; a possible D gene is TRBD2 (7 bases). In germline, CDR1 is SEHNR, CDR2 FQNEAQ (reference sequence). This CDR3 region has 15 residues. The germline V and J ends were trimmed by 2 bases and 3 bases, with 13 bases remaining between them. The CDR3, as DNA: TGTGCCAGCAGCTTAAGGGGGGGCCGAAAAGAGACCCAGTACTTC. The encoded protein is CASSLRGGRKETQYF.

The chain employs TRBV11-2 and TRBJ2-1; 8 bases map to TRBD2. Germline-derived CDR1 and CDR2 are SGHAT and FQNNGV. V shed 6 bases and J 4 bases; nucleotides not matched to a gene: 2. There are 13 residues in the CDR3. This CDR3 reads CASRVAGYNEQFF. The CDR3 DNA reads TGTGCCAGCAGAGTAGCGGGGTACAATGAGCAGTTCTTC.

This sequence joins TRBV2 and TRBJ1-2; D possibly corresponds to TRBD1 (6 bases). The CDR3 runs to 14 residues. Germline lookup yields CDR1 SNHLY and CDR2 FYNNEI. V was clipped by 3 bases and J by 3 bases, with 11 bases between them. CDR3 in amino acids: CASSDWGRDYGYTF. The CDR3 DNA is TGTGCCAGCAGTGATTGGGGGCGCGACTATGGCTACACCTTC.

This clone was picked up one time. The CDR3 is CAWNGERQGNEKLFF. The CDR3, as DNA: TGTGCCTGGAACGGGGAGCGACAGGGGAATGAAAAACTGTTTTTT. The chain joins TRBV30 to TRBJ1-4; 8 bases align to TRBD1. V shed 4 bases and J 5 bases; nucleotides not matched to a gene: 9. The CDR3 is made up of 15 amino acids. The germline gives CDR1 GTSNPN, CDR2 SVGIG (reference sequence).